This T cell receptor beta chain appears in the sequencing data of a study of brain T cells in children with intractable seizures. CDR1 is SGHKS, CDR2 YYEKEE, per germline (reference sequence). V lost 6 bases, J lost 5 bases, and 8 bases stayed unmatched. The CDR3 totals 16 residues. General study results and limits: Viral specificity was inferred only from CDR3 similarity; HCMV serostatus was unknown. Pre-surgery blood may have been undersampled, hiding some clones.

Assay: immunoSEQ multiplex PCR; the TCRdb copy retains only in-frame clones and omits some. The sample lists 78,000 or so clones, under 95% occurring once. With regard to this clone: The antigen is not known.

Sequencing was limited to surgery cases with top T cell transcript signatures in brain tissue. Sequences were derived from peripheral blood, sampled at surgery. This chain links TRBV5-5 with TRBJ2-2; TRBD2 aligns across 12 bases. The clonotype was recovered from a girl aged 2 to 10 with Rasmussen encephalitis and intractable seizures. Here the CDR3 reads CASNRLAGVITGELFF. The CDR3 DNA reads TGTGCCAGCAACCGACTAGCGGGGGTTATAACCGGGGAGCTGTTTTTT.